This T cell receptor (beta chain) was identified during a study of CD8 T cells in Susac syndrome (dated by TCRdb to the late 2010s). Context from the whole study: The study used repertoire sequencing to test whether antigen drove CD8+ T cell activation and differentiation in Susac syndrome. The clonality of the CD8+ T cell repertoire was compared across approximately eleven healthy donors, some 14 Susac syndrome patients and around 16 multiple sclerosis patients. What the work shows at the level of the full study, not this receptor alone: The TCR sequencing and HLA analysis was acknowledged to have included a relatively small number of individuals.

V is pared back by 8 bases and J by 8 bases, with 18 bases lying between the germline termini. CDR1 is given as SNHLY and CDR2 as FYNNEI, both from the germline V gene. Reading from cysteine to phenylalanine, the CDR3 counts 13 amino acids. CDR3 DNA is the only sequence kept; it has 39 bases, read in frame from the first base. To note about this clonotype: Its recognized antigen is unknown. Per-base quality was not reported, and no clone a single base away is much larger than it.

Peripheral blood CD8+ and CD4+ T cells from healthy donors, Susac syndrome patients and multiple sclerosis patients were profiled using high-throughput TCR beta sequencing. Multiple sclerosis controls were treatment-naive patients with stable or active relapsing-remitting disease fulfilling revised McDonald criteria. Bulk CD8+ and CD4+ T cells were purified by magnetic negative isolation, while CD8+ TEMRA cells were enriched using FACS. Blood was collected in EDTA tubes and processed within 24 hours, with PBMCs isolated through density gradient centrifugation. PBMCs intended for TCR sequencing were frozen in liquid nitrogen and were later thawed in a 37 degrees C water bath. The sorted or isolated CD4+, CD8+ and CD8+ TEMRA cells reached a purity of at least 90%. RNA was extracted with the RNeasy kit and roughly 0.45 to 1 ug was reverse transcribed using random hexamers. The immunoSEQ multiplex PCR assay, covering 54 Vbeta and 13 Jbeta segments, was used to amplify TCR beta CDR3 regions. Bias from PCR amplification was corrected by using a synthetic template baseline for primer optimization and for computational correction. On the authors' methods: Reads were assigned to V, D and J genes according to IMGT and analyzed in immunoSEQ Analyzer, with only productive sequences retained. Clonality was calculated as one minus the Shannon entropy normalized by log2 of the number of productive unique sequences. Public and private clones were assessed among the 100 most prevalent clones of each patient and control. Clones were defined as Susac-specific when absent from the healthy and MS cohorts, from approximately 1,100 published viral clones and from other ImmuneACCESS disease sequences. TCRdb reprocessing: public reads trimmed at Q25 with fastp, clones called with MiXCR, in-frame beta chains kept. CDR3 protein duplicates are merged, each entry listing the most common genes and DNA. These V and J calls derive from TCRdb rather than the authors' analysis. The sample table records fewer than 200,000 distinct CDR3 sequences; roughly 95% of these occur just once. Of the sample, 0.15% to 0.2% is held by the ten largest clones.

Sequences were obtained from CD8+ T cells from PBMCs. This receptor was obtained from a human donor with multiple sclerosis. Rearrangement joined TRBV2 to TRBJ1-1, with no confidently assigned D gene. Here is the DNA: TGTGCCAGCCTAAGCGTAAGCGGTTTAGAAGCTTTCTTT. It codes for CASLSVSGLEAFF.